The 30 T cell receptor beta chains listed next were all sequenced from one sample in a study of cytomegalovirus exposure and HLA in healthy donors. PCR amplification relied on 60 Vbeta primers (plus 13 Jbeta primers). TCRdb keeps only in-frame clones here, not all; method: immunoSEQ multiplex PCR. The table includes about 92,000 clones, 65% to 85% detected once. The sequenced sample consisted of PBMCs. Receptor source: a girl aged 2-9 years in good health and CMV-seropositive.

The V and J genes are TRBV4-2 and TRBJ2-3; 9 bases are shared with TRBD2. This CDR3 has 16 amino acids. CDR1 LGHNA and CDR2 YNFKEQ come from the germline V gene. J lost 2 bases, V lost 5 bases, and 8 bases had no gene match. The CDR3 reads CASSSRLAENTDTQYF. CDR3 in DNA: TGTGCCAGCAGCTCGAGACTAGCGGAAAACACAGATACGCAGTATTTT.

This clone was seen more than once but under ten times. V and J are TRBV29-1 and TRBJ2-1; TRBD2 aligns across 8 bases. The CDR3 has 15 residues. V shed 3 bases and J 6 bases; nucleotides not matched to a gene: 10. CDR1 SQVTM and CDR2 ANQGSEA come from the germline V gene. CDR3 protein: CSVDKAGSGSNEQFF. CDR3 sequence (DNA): TGCAGCGTTGATAAAGCCGGGAGCGGGAGCAATGAGCAGTTCTTC.

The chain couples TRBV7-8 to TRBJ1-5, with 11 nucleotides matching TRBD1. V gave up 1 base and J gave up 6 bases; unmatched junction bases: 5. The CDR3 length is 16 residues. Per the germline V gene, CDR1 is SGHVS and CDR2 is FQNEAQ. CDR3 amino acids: CASSLGTGGYGQPQHF. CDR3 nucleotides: TGTGCCAGCAGCTTAGGGACAGGGGGCTATGGTCAGCCCCAGCATTTT.

The CDR3 reads CASAVTRGNSNQPQHF. For the CDR3, the DNA is TGTGCTAGTGCCGTAACCAGGGGAAATAGCAATCAGCCCCAGCATTTT. The rearrangement joins TRBV12-5 to TRBJ1-5; D possibly corresponds to TRBD1 (6 bases). Trimming stripped 7 bases from V and 0 bases from J, with 16 bases between. The CDR3 spans 16 residues. In germline, CDR1 is LGHNT, CDR2 FRNRAP.

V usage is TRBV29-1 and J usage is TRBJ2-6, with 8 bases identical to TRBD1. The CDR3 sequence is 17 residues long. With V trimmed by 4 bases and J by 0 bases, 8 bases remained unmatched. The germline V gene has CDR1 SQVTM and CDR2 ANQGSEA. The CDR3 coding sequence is TGCAGCGTTGCCTTCGGGACAGGTACCTCTGGGGCCAACGTCCTGACTTTC. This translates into CSVAFGTGTSGANVLTF.

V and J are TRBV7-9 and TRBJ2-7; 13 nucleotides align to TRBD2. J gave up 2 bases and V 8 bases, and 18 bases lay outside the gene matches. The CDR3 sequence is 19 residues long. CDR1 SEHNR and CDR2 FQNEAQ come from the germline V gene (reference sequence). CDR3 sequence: CASGKPRTSGSWVPYEQYF. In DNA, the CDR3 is TGTGCCAGCGGCAAGCCCCGGACTAGCGGGAGTTGGGTCCCCTACGAGCAGTACTTC.

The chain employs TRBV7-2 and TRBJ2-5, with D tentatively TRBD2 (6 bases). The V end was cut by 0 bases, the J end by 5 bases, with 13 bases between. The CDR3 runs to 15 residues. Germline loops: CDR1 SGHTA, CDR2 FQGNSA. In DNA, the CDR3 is TGTGCCAGCAGCTTAGCGATGGGAGGTCGGGAGACCCAGTACTTC. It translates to CASSLAMGGRETQYF.

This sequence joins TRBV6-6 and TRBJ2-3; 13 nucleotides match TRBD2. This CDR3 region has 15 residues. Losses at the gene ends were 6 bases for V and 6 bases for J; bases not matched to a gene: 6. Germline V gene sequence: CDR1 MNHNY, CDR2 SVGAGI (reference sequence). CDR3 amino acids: CASRLLLAGGDTQYF. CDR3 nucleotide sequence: TGTGCCAGCAGGCTATTACTAGCGGGGGGGGATACGCAGTATTTT.

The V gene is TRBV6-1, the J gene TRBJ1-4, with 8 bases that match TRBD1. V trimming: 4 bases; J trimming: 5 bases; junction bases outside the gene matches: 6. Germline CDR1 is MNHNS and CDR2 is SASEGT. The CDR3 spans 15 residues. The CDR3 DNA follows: TGTGCCAGCAGTGTATCAGGGGGCGGGAATGAAAAACTGTTTTTT. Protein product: CASSVSGGGNEKLFF.

The CDR3 reads CASSLTGNDGYTF. The CDR3 DNA follows: TGTGCCAGCAGTCTGACAGGGAATGATGGCTACACCTTC. The chain has TRBV6-5 and TRBJ1-2; 7 bases map to TRBD1. V trimming: 5 bases; J trimming: 6 bases; junction bases outside the gene matches: 6. The length of the CDR3 is 13 residues. Looked up from germline, CDR1 is MNHEY and CDR2 is SVGAGI.

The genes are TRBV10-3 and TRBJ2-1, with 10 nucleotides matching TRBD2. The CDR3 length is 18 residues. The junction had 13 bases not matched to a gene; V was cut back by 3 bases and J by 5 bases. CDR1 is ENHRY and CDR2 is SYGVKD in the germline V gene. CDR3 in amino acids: CAISDLSGSGRPNNEQFF. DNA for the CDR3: TGTGCCATCAGTGATCTGTCAGGTAGCGGGAGGCCAAACAATGAGCAGTTCTTC.

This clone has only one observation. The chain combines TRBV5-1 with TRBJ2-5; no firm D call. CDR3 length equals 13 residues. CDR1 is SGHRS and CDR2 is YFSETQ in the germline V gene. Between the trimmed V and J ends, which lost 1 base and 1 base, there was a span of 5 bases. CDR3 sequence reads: CASSLIVQETQYF. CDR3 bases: TGCGCCAGCAGCTTGATAGTCCAAGAGACCCAGTACTTC.

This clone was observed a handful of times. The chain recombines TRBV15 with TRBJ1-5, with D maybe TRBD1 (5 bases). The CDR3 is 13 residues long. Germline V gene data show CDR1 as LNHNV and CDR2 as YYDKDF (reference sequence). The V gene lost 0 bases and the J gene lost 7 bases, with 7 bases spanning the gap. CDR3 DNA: TGTGCCACCAGCAGAGATCGGGGGCAGCCCCAGCATTTT. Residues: CATSRDRGQPQHF.

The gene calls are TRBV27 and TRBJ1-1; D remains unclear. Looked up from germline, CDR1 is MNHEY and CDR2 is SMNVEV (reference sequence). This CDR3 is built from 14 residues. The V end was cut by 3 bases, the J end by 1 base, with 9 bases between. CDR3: CASSFGRSNTEAFF. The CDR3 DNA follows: TGTGCCAGCAGTTTTGGCAGGTCGAACACTGAAGCTTTCTTT.

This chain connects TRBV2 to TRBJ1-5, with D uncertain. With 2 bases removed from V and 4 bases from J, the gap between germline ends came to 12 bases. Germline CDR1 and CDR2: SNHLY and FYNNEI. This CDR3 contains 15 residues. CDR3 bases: TGTGCCAGCAGTGAACAACGAGCGGGTAATCAGCCCCAGCATTTT. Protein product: CASSEQRAGNQPQHF.

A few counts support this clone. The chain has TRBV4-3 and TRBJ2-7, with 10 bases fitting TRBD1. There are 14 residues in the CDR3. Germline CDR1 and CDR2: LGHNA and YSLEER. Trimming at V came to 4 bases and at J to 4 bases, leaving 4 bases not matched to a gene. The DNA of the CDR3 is TGCGCCAGCAGCCCCGGACAGGGGGAATACGAGCAGTACTTC. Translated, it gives CASSPGQGEYEQYF.

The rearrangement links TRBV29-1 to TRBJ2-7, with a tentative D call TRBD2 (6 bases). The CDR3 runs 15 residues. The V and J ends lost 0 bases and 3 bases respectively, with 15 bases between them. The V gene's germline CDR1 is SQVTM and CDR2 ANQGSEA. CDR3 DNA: TGCAGCGTTGAAGATCCCAGGCGGGGAAACTACGAGCAGTACTTC. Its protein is CSVEDPRRGNYEQYF.

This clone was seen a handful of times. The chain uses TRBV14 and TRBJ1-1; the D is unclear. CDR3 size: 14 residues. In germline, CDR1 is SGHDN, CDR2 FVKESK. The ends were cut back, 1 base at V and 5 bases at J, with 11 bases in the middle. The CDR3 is CASSQVSSRTEAFF. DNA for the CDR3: TGTGCCAGCAGCCAAGTTAGTTCTAGGACTGAAGCTTTCTTT. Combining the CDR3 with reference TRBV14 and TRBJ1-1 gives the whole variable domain EAGVTQFPSHSVIEKGQTVTLRCDPISGHDNLYWYRRVMGKEIKFLLHFVKESKQDESGMPNNRFLAERTGGTYSTLKVQPAELEDSGVYFCASSQVSSRTEAFFGQGTRLTVV.

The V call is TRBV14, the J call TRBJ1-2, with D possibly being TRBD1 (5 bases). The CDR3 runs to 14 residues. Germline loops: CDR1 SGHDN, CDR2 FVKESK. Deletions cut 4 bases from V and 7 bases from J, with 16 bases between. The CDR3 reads CASSPTGASLGYTF. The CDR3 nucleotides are TGTGCCAGCAGCCCAACTGGGGCCAGTCTTGGCTACACCTTC.

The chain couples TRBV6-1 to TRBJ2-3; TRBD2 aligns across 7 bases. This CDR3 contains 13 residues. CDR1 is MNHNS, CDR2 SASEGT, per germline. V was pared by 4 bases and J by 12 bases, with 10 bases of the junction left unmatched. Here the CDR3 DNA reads TGTGCCAGCAGTGCCACTTCTAGCGGAAATCAGTATTTT. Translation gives CASSATSSGNQYF.

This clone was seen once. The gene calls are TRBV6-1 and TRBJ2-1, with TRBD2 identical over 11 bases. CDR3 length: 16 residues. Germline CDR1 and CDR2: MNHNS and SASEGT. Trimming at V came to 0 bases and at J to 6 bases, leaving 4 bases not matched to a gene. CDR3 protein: CASSEASGRAINEQFF. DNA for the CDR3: TGTGCCAGCAGTGAAGCTAGCGGGAGGGCCATCAATGAGCAGTTCTTC.

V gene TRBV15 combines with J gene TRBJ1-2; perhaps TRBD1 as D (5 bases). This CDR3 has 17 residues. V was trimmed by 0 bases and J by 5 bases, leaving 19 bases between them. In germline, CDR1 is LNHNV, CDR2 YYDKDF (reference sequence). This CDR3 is CATSRDLGKGGGYGYTF. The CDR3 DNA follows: TGTGCCACCAGCAGAGATCTCGGGAAAGGCGGGGGGTATGGCTACACCTTC. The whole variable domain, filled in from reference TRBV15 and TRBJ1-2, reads DAMVIQNPRYQVTQFGKPVTLSCSQTLNHNVMYWYQQKSSQAPKLLFHYYDKDFNNEADTPDNFQSRRPNTSFCFLDIRSPGLGDTAMYLCATSRDLGKGGGYGYTFGSGTRLTVV.

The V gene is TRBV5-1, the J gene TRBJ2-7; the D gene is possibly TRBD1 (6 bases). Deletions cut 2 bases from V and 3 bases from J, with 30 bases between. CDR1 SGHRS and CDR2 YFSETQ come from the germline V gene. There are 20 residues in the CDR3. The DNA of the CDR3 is TGCGCCAGCAGCTTTGCCTCCAGAGGGGGACGAACAGGGTTAAACTACGAGCAGTACTTC. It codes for CASSFASRGGRTGLNYEQYF.

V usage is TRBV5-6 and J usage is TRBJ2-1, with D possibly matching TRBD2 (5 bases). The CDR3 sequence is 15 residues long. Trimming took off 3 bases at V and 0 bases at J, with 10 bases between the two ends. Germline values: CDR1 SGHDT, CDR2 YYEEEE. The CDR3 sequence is CASSSGRGSYNEQFF. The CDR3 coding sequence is TGTGCCAGCAGCTCCGGACGGGGCTCCTACAATGAGCAGTTCTTC.

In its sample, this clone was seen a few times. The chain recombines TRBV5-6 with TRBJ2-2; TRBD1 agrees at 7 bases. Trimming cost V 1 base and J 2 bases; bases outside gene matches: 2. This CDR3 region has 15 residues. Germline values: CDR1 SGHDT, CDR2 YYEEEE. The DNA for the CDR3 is TGTGCCAGCAGCTTGCCAGGGGGTAACACCGGGGAGCTGTTTTTT. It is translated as CASSLPGGNTGELFF.

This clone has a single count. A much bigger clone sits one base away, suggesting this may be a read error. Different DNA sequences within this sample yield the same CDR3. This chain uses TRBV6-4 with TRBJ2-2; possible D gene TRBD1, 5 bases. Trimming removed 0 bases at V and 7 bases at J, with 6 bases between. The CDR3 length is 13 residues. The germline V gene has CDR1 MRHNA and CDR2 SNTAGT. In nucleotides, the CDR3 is TGTGCCAGCAGTGACTCAGGGGTCGGGGAGCTGTTTTTT. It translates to CASSDSGVGELFF.

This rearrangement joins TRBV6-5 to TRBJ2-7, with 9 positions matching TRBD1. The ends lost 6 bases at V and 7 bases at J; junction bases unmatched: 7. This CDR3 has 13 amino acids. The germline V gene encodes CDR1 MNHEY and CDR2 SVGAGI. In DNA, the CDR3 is TGTGCCAGCAGCGTAACAGGGGGCGAGGAGCAGTACTTC. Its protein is CASSVTGGEEQYF.

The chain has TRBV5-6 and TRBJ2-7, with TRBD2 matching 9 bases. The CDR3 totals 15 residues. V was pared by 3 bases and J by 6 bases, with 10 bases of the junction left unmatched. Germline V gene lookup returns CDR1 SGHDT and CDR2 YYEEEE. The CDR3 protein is CASSSLAGDLPEQYF. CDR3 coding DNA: TGTGCCAGCAGCTCCTTAGCGGGAGATCTTCCCGAGCAGTACTTC.

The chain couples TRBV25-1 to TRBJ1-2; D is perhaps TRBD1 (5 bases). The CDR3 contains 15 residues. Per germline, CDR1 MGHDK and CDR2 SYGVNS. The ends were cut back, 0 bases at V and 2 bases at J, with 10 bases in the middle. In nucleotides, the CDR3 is TGTGCCAGCAGTGAATACACAGGATCCAACTATGGCTACACCTTC. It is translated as CASSEYTGSNYGYTF.

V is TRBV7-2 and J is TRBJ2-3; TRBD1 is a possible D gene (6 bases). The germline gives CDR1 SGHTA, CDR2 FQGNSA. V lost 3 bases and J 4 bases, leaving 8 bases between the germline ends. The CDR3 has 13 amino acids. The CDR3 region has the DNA TGTGCCAGCAGCTTTTACAGGGCAGATACGCAGTATTTT. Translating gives CASSFYRADTQYF.